The 25 T cell receptor beta chains below were found in one sample sequenced in a study of shared clonotypes between healthy human individuals. Assay: immunoSEQ multiplex PCR; the TCRdb copy retains only in-frame clones and omits some. In the table there are 2 million to 2.5 million clones, roughly 95% of which are singletons. Source material: naive CD4+ T cells sorted from blood. The subset here: CD45RA+ positively selected. The origin of the receptors is a man between 18 and 29 years old in good health.

The chain recombines TRBV29-1 with TRBJ1-1, with TRBD1 as a possible D gene (6 bases). CDR3 length: 14 residues. Trimming stripped 1 base from V and 7 bases from J, with 16 bases between. Germline CDR1 is SQVTM and CDR2 is ANQGSEA. The CDR3 loop is CSVEVRGRPLEAFF. DNA for the CDR3: TGCAGCGTTGAAGTGCGGGGGCGCCCACTTGAAGCTTTCTTT.

A remark on this clone: The junction shows a germline mismatch at one end, possibly a read error. V gene TRBV5-1 combines with J gene TRBJ2-5; 7 bases align to TRBD2. The CDR3 is made up of 15 amino acids. The germline V gene encodes CDR1 SGHRS and CDR2 YFSETQ. The CDR3 loop is CASTLASGMGETQYF. The CDR3 DNA reads as TGCGCCAGCACCTTGGCGAGCGGGATGGGTGAGACCCAGTACTTC.

About this clone itself: This same CDR3 is encoded by further DNA sequences in the sample. This rearrangement joins TRBV6-5 to TRBJ1-1; 7 bases align to TRBD1. Germline values: CDR1 MNHEY, CDR2 SVGAGI. V dropped 2 bases and J dropped 7; count of bases not matched to a gene: 4. This CDR3 has 13 amino acids. CDR3 sequence: CASSYPGGSEAFF. In DNA, the CDR3 is TGTGCCAGCAGTTACCCAGGGGGGAGTGAAGCTTTCTTT.

This sequence joins TRBV7-2 and TRBJ2-1, with TRBD2 matching over 9 bases. This CDR3 is built from 14 residues. The germline V gene encodes CDR1 SGHTA and CDR2 FQGNSA. With 8 bases clipped from V and 2 bases from J, the junction kept 4 bases outside the gene matches. CDR3 protein: CASGAGGPYNEQFF. For the CDR3, the DNA is TGTGCCAGCGGTGCGGGAGGGCCCTACAATGAGCAGTTCTTC.

As to this clone: The junction shows a germline mismatch at one end, possibly a read error. V is TRBV30 and J is TRBJ1-4; maybe TRBD1 (6 bases). The CDR3 sequence is 14 residues long. From germline, CDR1 is GTSNPN and CDR2 SVGIG (reference sequence). CDR3 nucleotides: TGTGCCTGGAGTTCCCGTGGAGGGGGGGAAAAACTGCTTTTT. Translated, it gives CAWSSRGGGEKLLF.

The chain combines TRBV7-2 with TRBJ1-4; D perhaps matches TRBD1 (5 bases). Germline-derived CDR1 and CDR2 are SGHTA and FQGNSA. This CDR3 is 16 amino acids long. Trimming stripped 1 base from V and 8 bases from J, with 17 bases between. CDR3 sequence reads: CASSLDIGAIGEKLFF. The CDR3 nucleotides read TGTGCCAGCAGCTTAGATATAGGGGCGATTGGAGAAAAACTGTTTTTT. The full variable domain, its missing parts supplied by reference TRBV7-2 and TRBJ1-4, is GAGVSQSPSNKVTEKGKDVELRCDPISGHTALYWYRQSLGQGLEFLIYFQGNSAPDKSGLPSDRFSAERTGGSVSTLTIQRTQQEDSAVYLCASSLDIGAIGEKLFFGSGTQLSVL.

The rearrangement links TRBV10-3 to TRBJ1-2; D is ambiguous. CDR1 ENHRY and CDR2 SYGVKD come from the germline V gene. V was shortened by 2 bases and J by 5 bases, with 6 bases between the two germline ends. CDR3 length: 12 amino acids. The CDR3, as DNA: TGTGCCATCAGTGAGGACGTTTATGGCTACACCTTC. This gives the protein CAISEDVYGYTF.

This clone was counted between two and nine times. The J gene is TRBJ2-7, the V gene TRBV5-4; 12 nucleotides line up with TRBD1. Per germline, CDR1 SGHNT and CDR2 YYREEE (reference sequence). Trimming removed 4 bases from V and 7 bases from J; junction bases left unmatched: 6. There are 14 residues in the CDR3. CDR3 in DNA: TGTGCCAGCAGCCCGGGACAGGGGGCATTAGAGCAGTACTTC. Its protein product is CASSPGQGALEQYF.

The table lists this clone with a count of one. The chain couples TRBV6-1 to TRBJ2-1; D is unresolved. V was shortened by 7 bases and J by 7 bases, with 17 bases between the two germline ends. The CDR3 is 14 amino acids. Germline V gives CDR1 MNHNS, CDR2 SASEGT. CDR3: CASKPSGSANEQFF. For the CDR3, the DNA is TGTGCCAGCAAGCCCTCAGGTTCGGCAAATGAGCAGTTCTTC.

J is TRBJ2-4 and V is TRBV4-1; 7 nucleotides align to TRBD1. This CDR3 has 17 residues. CDR1 and CDR2 (germline): MGHRA, YSYEKL. After removal of 3 bases from V and 0 bases from J, the junction contained 8 bases not matched to a gene. In nucleotides, the CDR3 is TGCGCCAGCAGCCAGCCCCGGGACAGCCTAGCCAAAAACATTCAGTACTTC. Amino acids: CASSQPRDSLAKNIQYF.

This rearrangement joins TRBV5-1 to TRBJ2-5; D unresolved. CDR3 length equals 13 residues. V shed 0 bases and J shed 2 bases, with 5 bases lying between them. CDR1 and CDR2 from the germline V gene are SGHRS and YFSETQ. CDR3 coding DNA: TGCGCCAGCAGCTTGGAGACGCAAGAGACCCAGTACTTC. Residues: CASSLETQETQYF. The full variable domain, completed using reference TRBV5-1 and TRBJ2-5, is KAGVTQTPRYLIKTRGQQVTLSCSPISGHRSVSWYQQTPGQGLQFLFEYFSETQRNKGNFPGRFSGRQFSNSRSEMNVSTLELGDSALYLCASSLETQETQYFGPGTRLLVL.

This chain links TRBV5-1 with TRBJ2-7; 11 bases agree with TRBD1. After removal of 4 bases from V and 7 bases from J, the junction contained 7 bases not matched to a gene. Germline values: CDR1 SGHRS, CDR2 YFSETQ. The length of the CDR3 is 14 residues. The DNA for the CDR3 is TGCGCCAGCAGCCCCTGGACAGGGGGCCGGGAGCAGTACTTC. It translates to CASSPWTGGREQYF.

The chain has TRBV5-1 and TRBJ2-7; D is perhaps TRBD2 (6 bases). V gave up 0 bases and J gave up 3 bases, with 16 bases separating them. The CDR3 is made up of 16 amino acids. Germline assignment: CDR1 SGHRS and CDR2 YFSETQ. The CDR3 sequence is CASSLDTGGIDYEQYF. The CDR3 DNA reads TGCGCCAGCAGCTTGGACACCGGCGGGATTGACTACGAGCAGTACTTC.

V gene TRBV30 combines with J gene TRBJ1-1, with 8 bases lining up with TRBD1. This CDR3 comprises 15 residues. The V segment lost 2 bases and the J segment 5 bases; nucleotides outside the gene matches: 10. CDR1 and CDR2 from the germline V gene are GTSNPN and SVGIG (reference sequence). CDR3 sequence: CAWSQRQGRLTEAFF. CDR3 in DNA: TGTGCCTGGAGTCAGAGACAGGGGCGGCTTACTGAAGCTTTCTTT.

The V call is TRBV4-3, the J call TRBJ2-5; 11 nucleotides match TRBD2. J was trimmed by 5 bases and V by 4 bases; bases with no gene match: 9. The CDR3 is 16 residues long. CDR1 LGHNA and CDR2 YSLEER come from the germline V gene. Written as DNA, the CDR3 is TGCGCCAGCAGCCCAGTGTCTGTAGCGGGAGGGGAGACCCAGTACTTC. The encoded protein is CASSPVSVAGGETQYF.

In regard to this clone: Within the sample, other DNA sequences also encode this same CDR3. The chain joins TRBV18 to TRBJ1-5; the D gene is possibly TRBD1 (5 bases). Trimming stripped 2 bases from V and 2 bases from J, with 7 bases between. Germline CDR1 reads KGHSH; CDR2 reads LQKENI. CDR3 length equals 14 residues. CDR3 residues: CASSPGGGNQPQHF. The CDR3, as DNA: TGTGCCAGCTCACCAGGGGGTGGCAATCAGCCCCAGCATTTT.

V usage is TRBV28 and J usage is TRBJ2-7; D unresolved. V was shortened by 1 base and J by 9 bases, with 22 bases between the two germline ends. Germline V lookup: CDR1 MDHEN, CDR2 SYDVKM. CDR3 size: 16 residues. The DNA of the CDR3 is TGTGCCAGCAGTTTATATTCTGGCACCTCGGCGGTGGGGCAGTACTTC. Protein product: CASSLYSGTSAVGQYF.

The chain employs TRBV5-4 and TRBJ2-3, with 7 bases fitting TRBD2. The CDR3 is 16 residues long. J was trimmed by 0 bases and V by 3 bases; bases with no gene match: 7. Per germline, CDR1 SGHNT and CDR2 YYREEE (reference sequence). Written as DNA, the CDR3 is TGTGCCAGCAGCTCTAGACTGCGGGGGAGCACAGATACGCAGTATTTT. As protein: CASSSRLRGSTDTQYF.

V and J are TRBV9 and TRBJ1-1; D is unclear. V lost 3 bases and J lost 3, with 12 bases in between. CDR3 size: 14 residues. Looked up from germline, CDR1 is SGDLS and CDR2 is YYNGEE. For the CDR3, the DNA is TGTGCCAGCAGCGCGAACCCCGGTGACACTGAAGCTTTCTTT. This encodes CASSANPGDTEAFF. Combining the CDR3 with reference TRBV9 and TRBJ1-1 gives the whole variable domain DSGVTQTPKHLITATGQRVTLRCSPRSGDLSVYWYQQSLDQGLQFLIQYYNGEERAKGNILERFSAQQFPDLHSELNLSSLELGDSALYFCASSANPGDTEAFFGQGTRLTVV.

This chain connects TRBV7-2 to TRBJ1-6; weak D call: TRBD1 (6 bases). CDR3 size: 16 residues. The ends were cut back, 6 bases at V and 5 bases at J, with 17 bases in the middle. Germline CDR1 SGHTA, CDR2 FQGNSA. The CDR3 reads CASRVGAGENNSPLHF. The CDR3 nucleotides read TGTGCCAGCAGGGTAGGGGCAGGGGAGAATAATTCACCCCTCCACTTT.

The chain recombines TRBV21-1 with TRBJ1-6; the table gives TRBD1 as D, unverified against the DNA. TRBV21-1 is assigned pseudogene status. The length of the CDR3 is 15 residues. The chain's CDR3 is CARVGACDHNSPLHF. The CDR3 DNA follows: TGTGCCAGGGTGGGGGCTTGTGATCATAATTCACCCCTCCACTTT.

The V and J genes are TRBV15 and TRBJ2-7; D possibly corresponds to TRBD1 (6 bases). Germline lookup yields CDR1 LNHNV and CDR2 YYDKDF (reference sequence). Trimming left V 5 bases short and J 3 bases short, with 11 bases between. This CDR3 region has 13 residues. The CDR3, as DNA: TGTGCCACCAGCCAGGACAGCAACTACGAGCAGTACTTC. This encodes CATSQDSNYEQYF.

This chain joins TRBV7-2 and TRBJ2-3, with D possibly being TRBD2 (5 bases). V lost 2 bases and J 2 bases, leaving 8 bases between the germline ends. The germline V gene has CDR1 SGHTA and CDR2 FQGNSA. CDR3 size: 14 residues. CDR3 sequence reads: CASSLSGNTDTQYF. CDR3 DNA: TGTGCCAGCAGCTTATCGGGAAACACAGATACGCAGTATTTT.

V is TRBV5-1 and J is TRBJ1-3; D gene uncertain. V lost 0 bases to trimming and J lost 6 bases, with 7 bases between them. Per germline, CDR1 SGHRS and CDR2 YFSETQ. CDR3 length: 13 residues. The CDR3 protein is CASSLGSANTIYF. CDR3 sequence (DNA): TGCGCCAGCAGCTTGGGGTCCGCAAACACCATATATTTT.

V is TRBV27 and J is TRBJ1-2; possibly TRBD1 for D (5 bases). This CDR3 comprises 14 residues. Germline CDR1 and CDR2: MNHEY and SMNVEV (reference sequence). V was cut by 1 base and J by 0 bases, with 6 bases left in between. CDR3 sequence reads: CASSLWGSNYGYTF. In nucleotides, the CDR3 is TGTGCCAGCAGTTTATGGGGCTCTAACTATGGCTACACCTTC.